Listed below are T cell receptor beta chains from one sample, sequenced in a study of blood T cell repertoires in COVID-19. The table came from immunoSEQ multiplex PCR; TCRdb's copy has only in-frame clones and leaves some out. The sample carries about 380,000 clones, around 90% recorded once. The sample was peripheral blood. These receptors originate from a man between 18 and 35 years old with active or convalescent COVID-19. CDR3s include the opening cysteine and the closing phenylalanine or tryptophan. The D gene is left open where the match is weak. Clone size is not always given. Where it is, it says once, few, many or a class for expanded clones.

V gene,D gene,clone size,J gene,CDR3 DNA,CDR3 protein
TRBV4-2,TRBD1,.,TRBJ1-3,TGTGCCAGCAGCCAAGTGGGCGGACAGGTCCACTCTGGAAACACCATATATTTT,CASSQVGGQVHSGNTIYF
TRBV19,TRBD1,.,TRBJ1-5,TGTGCCAGTAGTGTCCGGGACAGGGGGAATAGCAATCAGCCCCAGCATTTT,CASSVRDRGNSNQPQHF
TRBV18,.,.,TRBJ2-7,TGTGCCAGCTCACCATCAGGTTCTTCCTACGAGCAGTACTTC,CASSPSGSSYEQYF
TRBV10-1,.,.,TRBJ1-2,TGCGCCAGCAGGAGCGGGGGCTACACCTTC,CASRSGGYTF
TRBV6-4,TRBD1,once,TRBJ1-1,TGTGCCAGCAGAAGGACAGGACATAAGAACACTGAAGCTTTCTTT,CASRRTGHKNTEAFF
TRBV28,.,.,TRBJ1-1,TGTGCCAGCAGTTTGGTGGTGCGGGAAGCTTTCTTT,CASSLVVREAFF
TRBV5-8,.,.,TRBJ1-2,TGTGCCAGCAGCTTGAATCGTCGAGCTAACTATGGCTACACCTTC,CASSLNRRANYGYTF
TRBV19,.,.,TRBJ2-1,TGTGCCAGTACCCCCCCCGCGACTAGGGGTAATGAGCAGTTCTTC,CASTPPATRGNEQFF
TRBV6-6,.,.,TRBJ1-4,TGTGCCAGCAGTCCAGAGGGGGAAGGACAAAGAAATGAAAAACTGTTTTTT,CASSPEGEGQRNEKLFF
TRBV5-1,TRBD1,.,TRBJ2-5,TGCGCCAGTCGACAGGGATACGAAGAGACCCAGTACTTC,CASRQGYEETQYF
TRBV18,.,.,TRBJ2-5,TGTGCCAGCTCACACCTACCCTCTGTGGCCCAGTACTTC,CASSHLPSVAQYF
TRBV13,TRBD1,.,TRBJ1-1,TGTGCCAGCAGCGAGACTCAGGGGGCGAACACTGAAGCTTTCTTT,CASSETQGANTEAFF
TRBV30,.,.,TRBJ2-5,TGTGCCTGGGGGGCAACTAACAAAGAGACCCAGTACTTC,CAWGATNKETQYF
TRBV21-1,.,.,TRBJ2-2,TGTGCCAGCAGCAGGGGCGAGGACACCGGGGAGCTGTTTTTT,CASSRGEDTGELFF
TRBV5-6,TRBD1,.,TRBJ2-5,TGTGCCAGCAGCTTCTTATCAGGGGGTAACCAAGAGACCCAGTACTTC,CASSFLSGGNQETQYF
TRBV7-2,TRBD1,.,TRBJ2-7,TGTGCCAGCAGCCCCTTCCGGGACAGGGGTTGGTACGAGCAGTACTTC,CASSPFRDRGWYEQYF
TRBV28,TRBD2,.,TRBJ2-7,TGTGCCAGCAGCGGGACTAGCGGCTCCTACGAGCAGTACTTC,CASSGTSGSYEQYF
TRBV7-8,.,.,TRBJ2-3,TGTGCCAGCAGCTTATACGAGGCATCCCCAGATACGCAGTATTTT,CASSLYEASPDTQYF